This TCR beta chain comes out of a study of immune evolution from preneoplasia to lung adenocarcinoma. Overall study results and limits: Normal lung had highest clonality; later lesions appeared denser, more diverse.

Details on this clone: The antigen is unknown.

Clones were read by immunoSEQ multiplex PCR, and TCRdb kept only the in-frame ones, dropping some. Among 35,000 to 40,000 clones listed, roughly 71% were seen once. The clonotype originates from a person in their sixties with lung adenocarcinoma. Sequences were obtained from FFPE invasive lung adenocarcinoma tissue.

CDR3 nucleotides: TGTGCCAGCAGTTGGGCCTCGGGACAAAATCAGCCCCAGCATTTT. This encodes CASSWASGQNQPQHF. V usage is TRBV28 and J usage is TRBJ1-5, with D tentatively TRBD1 (6 bases). Trimming took 4 bases from V and 4 from J, leaving 14 bases between them. This CDR3 has 15 residues. The V gene's germline CDR1 is MDHEN and CDR2 SYDVKM.